The 10 T cell receptor beta chains reported below all come from one sample, sequenced in a study of regulatory T cells in long-lasting Graves disease. The time point: newly diagnosed GD, antithyroid drugs for less than 3 months. Researchers made the TCR library from RNA that was extracted from PBMCs. Libraries of TCR beta came from iRepertoire HTBI primers plus Arm-PCR of CDR3 regions. TCRdb re-called the multiplex PCR reads with MiXCR, one entry per CDR3 protein. The table has 350,000 to 550,000 distinct CDR3 sequences, 15% seen once. The data also belong to a second study, concerning T cells in Graves' hyperthyroidism and ophthalmopathy.

The material was peripheral blood mononuclear cells (PBMCs), obtained at new diagnosis, from a patient treated with antithyroid drugs. Receptor source: a woman in her thirties with Graves disease.

This clonotype has a count of ten or more. This sequence joins TRBV12-3 or TRBV12-4 and TRBJ1-6; D is uncertain. V dropped 3 bases and J dropped 5 bases, with 17 bases sitting between them. There are 17 residues in the CDR3. CDR3 coding DNA: TGTGCCAGCAGTTTTGGGCACGGCCAAGGTCATAATTCACCCCTCCACTTT. Protein product: CASSFGHGQGHNSPLHF.

There are many counts of this clonotype. The chain is built from TRBV5-1 and TRBJ2-1, with 7 bases aligning to TRBD2. Trimming at V came to 8 bases and at J to 9 bases, leaving 17 bases not matched to a gene. The CDR3 runs to 15 residues. Germline CDR1 is SGHRS and CDR2 is YFSETQ. The CDR3 region is CASYWRESPNSEQFF. The CDR3 DNA reads as TGCGCCAGTTACTGGCGGGAGTCCCCCAATAGTGAGCAGTTCTTC.

The genes are TRBV24-1 and TRBJ2-2; D is ambiguous. This CDR3 has 12 amino acids. Looked up from germline, CDR1 is KGHDR and CDR2 is SFDVKD. The V gene lost 1 base and the J gene lost 5 bases, with 1 base spanning the gap. The CDR3 coding sequence is TGTGCCACCAGTGATTTTACCGGGGAGCTGTTTTTT. This codes for CATSDFTGELFF.

This clonotype was seen many times. The V call is TRBV13, the J call TRBJ2-1; D might be TRBD1 (5 bases). Trimming shortened V by 5 bases and J by 3 bases, and 11 bases separated the two germline ends. This CDR3 contains 14 residues. Germline values: CDR1 PRHDT, CDR2 FYEKMQ (reference sequence). DNA of the CDR3: TGTGCCAGCAGCCCCGAAGGGGACTACAATGAGCAGTTCTTC. Translation: CASSPEGDYNEQFF.

This clonotype has a count of ten or more. This sequence joins TRBV7-9 and TRBJ1-1; the match to TRBD1 covers 8 bases. The CDR3 is 15 amino acids. Germline trimming cut 2 bases from V and 6 bases from J; bases unmatched to any gene: 8. Germline V gene lookup returns CDR1 SEHNR and CDR2 FQNEAQ (reference sequence). This chain's CDR3 is CASSLYRQGRPEAFF. For the CDR3, the DNA is TGTGCCAGCAGCTTATACCGACAGGGGCGGCCTGAAGCTTTCTTT.

This clonotype was found many times. The chain joins TRBV20-1 to TRBJ2-1; TRBD2 agrees at 12 bases. CDR3 length: 15 residues. The J segment lost 7 bases and the V segment lost 6 bases, leaving 10 bases of the junction unmatched. From germline, CDR1 is DFQATT and CDR2 SNEGSKA (reference sequence). The CDR3 here is CSARSLGTSGNEQFF. The CDR3 nucleotides read TGCAGTGCCCGAAGTCTTGGGACTAGCGGGAATGAGCAGTTCTTC.

As regards this clonotype: Being one base from a much bigger clone, this may be a read error. The V call is TRBV6-5, the J call TRBJ2-7; D may correspond to TRBD1 or TRBD2 (5 bases each). V gave up 4 bases and J gave up 2 bases, with 15 bases separating them. The germline CDR1 and CDR2 sequences are MNHEY and SVGAGI. CDR3 length: 15 amino acids. The CDR3 nucleotides are TGTGCCAGCAGTTCGAGCGAGAGGGGCCCCTACGAGCAGTACTTC. It is translated as CASSSSERGPYEQYF.

The rearrangement uses TRBV19 and TRBJ2-3; a weak D match, TRBD1 (7 bases). Germline CDR1 LNHDA, CDR2 SQIVND (reference sequence). The CDR3 covers 16 residues. Deletions cut 6 bases from V and 3 bases from J, with 19 bases between. The CDR3 reads CASSKLGGQTTDTQYF. CDR3 bases: TGTGCCAGTAGCAAGCTCGGGGGACAGACAACAGATACGCAGTATTTT.

As for this clonotype: Germline and junction disagree at one end, which may indicate a read error. The CDR3 region has the DNA TGTGCCGGGACTAGCGGGAGCTCCTACAGTGAGCAGTTCTTC. Translating it yields CAGTSGSSYSEQFF. J is TRBJ2-1 and V is TRBV11-2, with 14 bases that match TRBD2. CDR1 and CDR2 from the germline V gene are SGHAT and FQNNGV. The CDR3 is 14 residues long.

This clonotype was seen at least ten times. The chain is built from TRBV11-2 and TRBJ2-7; 13 nucleotides agree with TRBD2. This CDR3 spans 21 amino acids. With V trimmed by 4 bases and J by 4 bases, 22 bases remained unmatched. CDR1 SGHAT and CDR2 FQNNGV come from the germline V gene. Here the CDR3 reads CASSSTPLLAGGGIDPYEQYF. In nucleotides, the CDR3 is TGTGCCAGCAGCTCGACCCCATTACTAGCGGGAGGGGGAATAGACCCATACGAGCAGTACTTC. Variable domain in full (rest from reference TRBV11-2 and TRBJ2-7): EAGVAQSPRYKIIEKRQSVAFWCNPISGHATLYWYQQILGQGPKLLIQFQNNGVVDDSQLPKDRFSAERLKGVDSTLKIQPAKLEDSAVYLCASSSTPLLAGGGIDPYEQYFGPGTRLTVT.